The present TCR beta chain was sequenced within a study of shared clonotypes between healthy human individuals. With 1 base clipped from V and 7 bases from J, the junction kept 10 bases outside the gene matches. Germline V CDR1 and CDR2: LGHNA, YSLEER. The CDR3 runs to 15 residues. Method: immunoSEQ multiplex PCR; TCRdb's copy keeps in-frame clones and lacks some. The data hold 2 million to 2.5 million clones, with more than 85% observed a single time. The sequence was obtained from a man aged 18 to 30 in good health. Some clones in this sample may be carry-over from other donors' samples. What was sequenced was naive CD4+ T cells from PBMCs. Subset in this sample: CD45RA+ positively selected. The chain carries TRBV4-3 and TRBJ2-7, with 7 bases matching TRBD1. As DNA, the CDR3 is TGCGCCAGCAGCCAAGCGCCGGGACAGTCAAAAGAGCAGTACTTC. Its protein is CASSQAPGQSKEQYF.